These 17 T cell receptor beta chains came from one sample sequenced in a study of Graves' ophthalmopathy and Graves' hyperthyroidism. RNA served as the template for amplifying TCR beta CDR3 regions. Scientists carried out first-round RT-PCR using HTBI primers and then a second-round multiplex PCR. TCRdb reprocessed the multiplex PCR reads with MiXCR, giving one entry per CDR3 protein. Seen here are hundreds of thousands of distinct CDR3 sequences, roughly an eighth observed once, and the top ten hold approximately 9.8%. Sequenced input: blood. These receptors all stem from a woman between 25 and 40 years old with Graves' ophthalmopathy.

This clonotype came up many times. The rearrangement joins TRBV19 to TRBJ2-5, with a tentative D call TRBD1 (6 bases). The CDR3 has 13 residues. Germline values: CDR1 LNHDA, CDR2 SQIVND (reference sequence). With 5 bases removed from V and 2 bases from J, the gap between germline ends came to 9 bases. CDR3 nucleotides: TGTGCCAGTAGTGGACAGTGGCAAGAGACCCAGTACTTC. Translating it yields CASSGQWQETQYF.

Many counts were recorded for this clonotype. The chain recombines TRBV7-8 with TRBJ2-5, with D tentatively TRBD1 (6 bases). The V and J ends lost 6 bases and 1 base respectively, with 12 bases between them. The CDR3 spans 14 residues. The germline gives CDR1 SGHVS, CDR2 FQNEAQ. The CDR3 nucleotides read TGTGCCAGCAGGAAGACAGGATTCCAAGAGACCCAGTACTTC. It is translated as CASRKTGFQETQYF.

This clonotype was observed at least ten times. The chain has TRBV25-1 and TRBJ2-2; no clear D. Per germline, CDR1 MGHDK and CDR2 SYGVNS. V was pared by 9 bases and J by 0 bases, with 8 bases between. CDR3 length: 13 residues. In DNA, the CDR3 is TGTGCCAGTGCTCCTACGAACACCGGGGAGCTGTTTTTT. It codes for CASAPTNTGELFF.

As concerns this clonotype: This sequence may be a read error, since a much larger clone differs from it by one base. CDR3 bases: TGCGCCAGCAGTGCGGCCCGACCTTCCTACGAGCAGTACTTC. Its translation: CASSAARPSYEQYF. The chain links TRBV28 to TRBJ2-7, with no clear D. Germline V gene sequence: CDR1 MDHEN, CDR2 SYDVKM. The CDR3 is made up of 14 amino acids.

Turning to this clonotype: A much larger clonotype is one base distant, so this may be a read error. The gene calls are TRBV6-1 and TRBJ2-5; 7 bases agree with TRBD1. The CDR3 length is 16 residues. CDR1 MNHNS and CDR2 SASEGT come from the germline V gene. This CDR3 reads CASTQTRNRGGETQDF. In DNA form, the CDR3 reads TGTGCCAGCACCCAAACTCGGAACAGGGGTGGAGAGACCCAGGACTTC.

This clonotype was found many times. The V and J genes are TRBV27 and TRBJ1-5; no reliable D call. The CDR3 sequence is 15 residues long. Between the trimmed V and J ends, which lost 5 bases and 2 bases, there was a span of 13 bases. Germline-derived CDR1 and CDR2 are MNHEY and SMNVEV (reference sequence). CDR3 loop: CASSNRPAGNQPQHF. The CDR3 nucleotides read TGTGCCAGCAGTAATAGACCCGCAGGCAATCAGCCCCAGCATTTT.

There are many counts of this clonotype. The chain is built from TRBV28 and TRBJ1-2; no clear D gene. The germline V and J ends were trimmed by 4 bases and 6 bases, with 0 bases remaining between them. Germline V gene data show CDR1 as MDHEN and CDR2 as SYDVKM. The CDR3 runs to 9 residues. CDR3 sequence reads: CASSYGYTF. Here the CDR3 DNA reads TGTGCCAGCAGTTATGGCTACACCTTC.

In this sample, this clonotype turned up many times. This chain uses TRBV5-1 with TRBJ2-2, with 11 nucleotides matching TRBD2. V trimming: 4 bases; J trimming: 4 bases; junction bases outside the gene matches: 12. The CDR3 is made up of 18 amino acids. Germline V CDR1 and CDR2: SGHRS, YFSETQ. For the CDR3, the DNA is TGCGCCAGCAGCATAATAGCGGGAGGGCCTACTACCACCGGGGAGCTGTTTTTT. Translated, it gives CASSIIAGGPTTTGELFF.

This clonotype was seen at least ten times. V is TRBV5-8 and J is TRBJ1-2; tentatively, D is TRBD1 (6 bases). Deletions cut 5 bases from V and 0 bases from J, with 14 bases between. The CDR3 spans 15 residues. Germline V gives CDR1 SGHTS, CDR2 YDEGEE. CDR3 DNA: TGTGCCAGCAGTTTGACAGGTCCAGCTAACTATGGCTACACCTTC. Its translation: CASSLTGPANYGYTF.

This clonotype was recorded at least ten times. The CDR3 DNA reads TGTGCCAGCTCACCACGTATCGATAGAATACCCTACGAGCAGTACTTC. It translates to CASSPRIDRIPYEQYF. The chain has TRBV18 and TRBJ2-7; D gene uncertain. Germline CDR1 and CDR2: KGHSH and LQKENI. This CDR3 has 16 amino acids. V was cut by 1 base and J by 2 bases, with 15 bases left in between.

In this sample, this clonotype turned up many times. V usage is TRBV7-2 and J usage is TRBJ1-5; TRBD1 might be the D (6 bases). CDR3 size: 15 residues. Germline CDR1 reads SGHTA; CDR2 reads FQGNSA. The ends were cut back, 5 bases at V and 3 bases at J, with 14 bases in the middle. The CDR3 sequence is CASSTGHSINQPQHF. CDR3 sequence (DNA): TGTGCCAGCAGCACGGGACATTCCATCAATCAGCCCCAGCATTTT.

Many counts were recorded for this clonotype. This chain links TRBV28 with TRBJ1-1; TRBD1 aligns across 8 bases. CDR1 is MDHEN and CDR2 is SYDVKM in the germline V gene. The V and J ends lost 7 bases and 0 bases, in that order; junction bases with no gene match: 4. There are 14 residues in the CDR3. CDR3 DNA: TGTGCCAGCATAGCAGGGGGCTTGAACACTGAAGCTTTCTTT. It is translated as CASIAGGLNTEAFF. Variable domain in full (rest from reference TRBV28 and TRBJ1-1): DVKVTQSSRYLVKRTGEKVFLECVQDMDHENMFWYRQDPGLGLRLIYFSYDVKMKEKGDIPEGYSVSREKKERFSLILESASTNQTSMYLCASIAGGLNTEAFFGQGTRLTVV.

The chain has TRBV6-4 and TRBJ2-5, with D hard to call. The CDR3 consists of 12 residues. The ends were cut back, 8 bases at V and 1 base at J, with 8 bases in the middle. The germline V gene encodes CDR1 MRHNA and CDR2 SNTAGT. DNA of the CDR3: TGTGCCAGCGTAGGGCGCCAAGAGACCCAGTACTTC. The encoded protein is CASVGRQETQYF.

This clonotype was recorded a few times. The chain links TRBV7-8 to TRBJ2-7; a weak D match, TRBD1 (6 bases). The CDR3 spans 14 residues. V lost 1 base and J lost 7, with 14 bases in between. Germline CDR1 reads SGHVS; CDR2 reads FQNEAQ. The CDR3 DNA is TGTGCCAGCAGCTTAGTGGGGGCCAGGCAGGAGCAGTACTTC. Encoded protein: CASSLVGARQEQYF.

This clonotype was seen ten or more times. The chain uses TRBV6-1 and TRBJ1-1; D call uncertain. The CDR3 has 14 amino acids. Looked up from germline, CDR1 is MNHNS and CDR2 is SASEGT. Trimming stripped 4 bases from V and 1 base from J, with 10 bases between. The CDR3 loop reads CASSGDLSNTEAFF. DNA of the CDR3: TGTGCCAGCAGTGGCGACCTGTCGAACACTGAAGCTTTCTTT.

The rearrangement uses TRBV5-8 and TRBJ2-5; 14 bases agree with TRBD2. Germline lookup yields CDR1 SGHTS and CDR2 YDEGEE. V trimming: 4 bases; J trimming: 0 bases; junction bases outside the gene matches: 5. The CDR3 is 17 amino acids. The CDR3 region is CASSLGLAGVYQETQYF. The CDR3 nucleotides are TGTGCCAGCAGCCTGGGACTAGCGGGGGTGTACCAAGAGACCCAGTACTTC.

This clonotype was picked up a small number of times. This chain links TRBV7-9 with TRBJ2-7, with TRBD2 as a possible D gene (6 bases). V was clipped by 1 base and J by 5 bases, with 12 bases between them. The germline CDR1 and CDR2 sequences are SEHNR and FQNEAQ (reference sequence). CDR3 length: 14 residues. This CDR3 reads CASSLGGGWDEQYF. The DNA of the CDR3 is TGTGCCAGCAGCTTAGGTGGGGGGTGGGACGAGCAGTACTTC.